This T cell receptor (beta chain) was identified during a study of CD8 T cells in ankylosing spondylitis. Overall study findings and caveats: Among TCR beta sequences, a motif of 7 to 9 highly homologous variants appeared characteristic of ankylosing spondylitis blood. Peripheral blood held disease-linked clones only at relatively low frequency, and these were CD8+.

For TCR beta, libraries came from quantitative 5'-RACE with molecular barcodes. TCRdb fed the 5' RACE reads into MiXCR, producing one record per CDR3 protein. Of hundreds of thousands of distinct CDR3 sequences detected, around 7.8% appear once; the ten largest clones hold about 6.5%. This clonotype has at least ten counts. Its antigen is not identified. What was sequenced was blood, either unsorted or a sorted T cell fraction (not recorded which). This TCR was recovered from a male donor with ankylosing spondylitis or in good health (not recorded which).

This CDR3 is CSARGGGGIGNQPQHF. DNA of the CDR3: TGCAGTGCTAGAGGTGGAGGAGGGATTGGCAATCAGCCCCAGCATTTT. J is TRBJ1-5 and V is TRBV20-1; no clear D gene. V dropped 1 base and J dropped 2 bases, with 15 bases sitting between them. Germline V gene data show CDR1 as DFQATT and CDR2 as SNEGSKA (reference sequence). The CDR3 is 16 amino acids.